Described below is a single TCR beta chain sequence and its context. The junction differs from germline at one of its ends, possibly a read error. In the original analysis: Estimated nucleated cell counts came from reference gene primer amplification. Method: immunoSEQ multiplex PCR; TCRdb's copy keeps in-frame clones and lacks some. The V and J calls and clone size come from that table; D and trimming were worked out from the DNA. Of some 55,000 clones listed, 90% are singletons. The source of the sample is a study of blood T cell repertoires in COVID-19. Across the whole study: Acute and convalescent COVID-19 samples came from the United States, Italy and Spain. Sample material is recorded as cDNA or gDNA derived from T cells, B-cell-depleted T cells, or PBMCs.

CDR3 length: 15 amino acids. Germline lookup yields CDR1 SEHNR and CDR2 FQNEAQ (reference sequence). This chain connects TRBV7-9 to TRBJ2-3; 10 positions agree with TRBD2. What was sequenced was peripheral blood. This clonotype originated in a woman between 35 and 50 years old with active COVID-19. In DNA form, the CDR3 reads TGTGCCAGCAGCTTAAAGCGGGGGGGCACGGATACGCAGTATTTT. Its translation: CASSLKRGGTDTQYF.